This T cell receptor (beta chain) is drawn from a study of T cell responses to AZD1222 COVID-19 vaccine (dated by TCRdb to about 2021). Study-wide context: A total of over 230 trial participants underwent TCR sequencing, of whom some 210 received two doses of AZD1222 and about 26 received two doses of the MenACWY control vaccine. Trial participants were enrolled into age subgroups of 18-55, 56-69 and 70-plus years, which contained roughly 140, 27 and 60 TCR-sequenced participants, respectively. Results and caveats for the whole study, not just this receptor: After two AZD1222 doses, spike-specific TCR breadth and depth were significantly higher than at day 0 and than in MenACWY recipients. Conclusions about previously exposed vaccinees were limited because only a handful of AZD1222 recipients were SARS-CoV-2 seropositive at baseline. Participants were mostly white British and included more females than males, and it was suggested by the authors that clonal diversity may have been underestimated. No day 14 peak-response samples were available, so repertoires were characterized only after the peak T cell response. The vaccine-associated CD4 TCRs covered the entire spike protein, and the dominant responses fell in regions 160-218 and 743-854. In the small 56-69-year group, the increase in depth fell short of significance, most likely because of low power. Nearly half of unique spike-specific TCRs reportedly recognized epitopes outside regions mutated in the B.1.351 and B.1.1.7 variants.

The time point tag for this specimen amounts to: about 28 days (+/-7) after the second vaccine dose. AZD1222 recipients given second doses at about 4 weeks or at about 12 weeks were pooled, since spike-specific TCR depth and breadth were not found to differ between the two schedules. Vaccinee samples came from UK trials COV001 and COV002, including a single-blind randomized controlled phase 2/3 trial of AZD1222 (ChAdOx1 nCoV-19) in healthy adults. Trial participant PBMC samples were collected at day 0 and day 28 after the second dose for TCRbeta chain sequencing. The CDR3 goes from the cysteine to the phenylalanine over 15 residues. The CDR3 DNA has 45 bases and is translated from base 1. The germline V gene encodes CDR1 SEHNR and CDR2 FQNEAQ (reference sequence). V is cut back by 5 bases and J by 5 bases, with 9 bases in the junction unmatched. This clone was observed once. Its antigen is not yet known. No base quality values were provided; no much bigger clone lies one nucleotide off.

The CDR3 regions of human TCRbeta chains were analyzed by immunosequencing. In the paper's pipeline: TCRs in the repertoires were matched against a reference library of SARS-CoV-2-specific TCRs that had been generated with the MIRA antigen-specificity platform. Breadth meant the fraction of unique TCRs that were SARS-CoV-2-associated, whereas depth meant the fraction of total T cells that were SARS-CoV-2-associated. Using the MIRA data, each spike-specific TCR was mapped to the spike region that the TCR reacts to and placed in a CD4 or CD8 class. Log10-transformed breadth and depth values were compared by one-way ANOVA with Sidak's multiple comparisons tests. TCRdb's version of the immuneACCESS table is confined to in-frame rearrangements and falls short of the full clone set. An unresolved V gene accounts for under half of the shortfall where checked; the remainder is of unknown origin. V, J and clone size are taken as reported in that table, and D and trimming were inferred from the DNA itself. Across this sample there are 150,000 to 200,000 clones, with 80% to 95% seen only once. The ten largest clones represent more than 1.5% of the sample.

The sequence joins TRBV7-9 to TRBJ1-1; 9 of the junction bases match TRBD1. The specimen was peripheral blood, collected 28 days after the second AZD1222 dose. The clonotype was recovered from an adult who received the AZD1222 COVID-19 vaccine. The DNA sequence reads TGTGCCAGCAGCCTCCTCGGGACAGGGAAAACTGAAGCTTTCTTT. Its product reads: CASSLLGTGKTEAFF.